The 14 T cell receptor beta chains presented below share a single source sample, sequenced in a study of beta chain features in type 1 diabetes. General observations from the study: All four CD4+ subsets from Type 1 diabetes patients carried moderately but significantly shorter TCRB CDR3s.

What these receptors recognize is not known. Sequenced material consisted of expressed TCRB transcripts (all of the isolated RNA was reverse transcribed). This table comes from immunoSEQ multiplex PCR, and its TCRdb copy is limited to in-frame clones, with some not included. The sample shows 600,000 to 700,000 clones, around 11% of them seen only once. The sequencing sample was made of naive CD4+ T cells from blood. All receptors come from a man under 40 with type 1 diabetes.

This clone was seen only a few times. The chain carries TRBV7-2 and TRBJ2-3; no clear D gene. Germline values: CDR1 SGHTA, CDR2 FQGNSA. The V end lost 0 bases, the J end lost 0 bases, and 10 bases lay between the germline ends. The CDR3 consists of 16 residues. The CDR3 loop reads CASSLASGASTDTQYF. The CDR3 DNA reads as TGTGCCAGCAGCTTAGCCTCCGGTGCTAGCACAGATACGCAGTATTTT.

This clone was seen a few times. The genes are TRBV19 and TRBJ2-5; tentative D call: TRBD2 (7 bases). CDR1 is LNHDA and CDR2 is SQIVND in the germline V gene (reference sequence). The ends were cut back, 4 bases at V and 4 bases at J, with 13 bases in the middle. The CDR3 is 14 residues long. In DNA form, the CDR3 reads TGTGCCAGTAGTAACCGGGGGGCCCCAGAGACCCAGTACTTC. Protein product: CASSNRGAPETQYF.

This clone appeared a few times. J is TRBJ2-2 and V is TRBV9, with unresolved D. The germline CDR1 and CDR2 sequences are SGDLS and YYNGEE. Trimming took off 0 bases at V and 3 bases at J, with 12 bases between the two ends. The CDR3 totals 16 residues. In DNA, the CDR3 is TGTGCCAGCAGCGTAGGCCTAGTTAGGGACACCGGGGAGCTGTTTTTT. It is translated as CASSVGLVRDTGELFF.

This clone has a handful of counts. V gene TRBV18 combines with J gene TRBJ1-3, with 9 bases fitting TRBD1. The CDR3 has 17 residues. The germline V gene encodes CDR1 KGHSH and CDR2 LQKENI. Germline trimming cut 5 bases from V and 0 bases from J; bases unmatched to any gene: 8. The CDR3 DNA sequence: TGTGCCAGCTCAGCCGGGACAGGGTATACCTCTGGAAACACCATATATTTT. Translated, it gives CASSAGTGYTSGNTIYF.

The V call is TRBV7-6, the J call TRBJ2-6, with D hard to call. This CDR3 has 15 amino acids. The V gene lost 5 bases and the J gene lost 1 base, with 9 bases spanning the gap. Germline V gene lookup returns CDR1 SGHVS and CDR2 FNYEAQ. For the CDR3, the DNA is TGTGCCAGCAGCCCGGACGGGTCTGGGGCCAACGTCCTGACTTTC. As protein: CASSPDGSGANVLTF.

This clone was counted a few times. This chain links TRBV19 with TRBJ1-5; no clear D. V was cut by 3 bases and J by 3 bases, with 12 bases left in between. CDR1 and CDR2 (germline): LNHDA, SQIVND (reference sequence). The length of the CDR3 is 15 residues. The CDR3 loop reads CASSIGQLLNQPQHF. In nucleotides, the CDR3 is TGTGCCAGTAGTATTGGGCAGCTCCTCAATCAGCCCCAGCATTTT.

This chain's CDR3 is CSVVGGQGNEKLFF. The CDR3 DNA sequence: TGCAGCGTTGTAGGGGGACAGGGAAATGAAAAACTGTTTTTT. The chain uses TRBV29-1 and TRBJ1-4; TRBD1 matches at 9 bases. The V gene's germline CDR1 is SQVTM and CDR2 ANQGSEA. V gave up 4 bases and J gave up 5 bases; unmatched junction bases: 5. The CDR3 is 14 residues long.

The chain employs TRBV25-1 and TRBJ2-5; D possibly corresponds to TRBD1 (6 bases). The CDR3 is 16 residues long. V lost 6 bases to trimming and J lost 4 bases, with 21 bases between them. CDR1 is MGHDK and CDR2 is SYGVNS in the germline V gene. The CDR3 here is CASSPGTIRAGETQYF. In DNA, the CDR3 is TGTGCCAGCAGCCCCGGGACAATTCGCGCAGGAGAGACCCAGTACTTC.

The table lists this clone with a few counts. The chain recombines TRBV6-5 with TRBJ2-7; no firm D call. The CDR3 consists of 16 residues. Germline V CDR1 and CDR2: MNHEY, SVGAGI. V was trimmed by 2 bases and J by 2 bases, leaving 16 bases between them. CDR3 residues: CASSYGRRRVAYEQYF. The CDR3 coding sequence is TGTGCCAGCAGTTACGGGCGACGGAGAGTTGCCTACGAGCAGTACTTC.

This clone was observed a few times. The rearrangement links TRBV28 to TRBJ2-3; TRBD2 matches at 12 bases. CDR1 and CDR2 from the germline V gene are MDHEN and SYDVKM. The CDR3 is 18 residues long. V trimming: 8 bases; J trimming: 6 bases; junction bases outside the gene matches: 18. This CDR3 reads CASQTLAPSGGARDTQYF. CDR3 coding DNA: TGTGCCAGCCAGACACTCGCCCCTAGCGGGGGGGCCAGGGATACGCAGTATTTT.

This clone came up a few times. This sequence joins TRBV15 and TRBJ1-2, with 7 bases lining up with TRBD1. The ends lost 0 bases at V and 6 bases at J; junction bases unmatched: 4. Germline CDR1 reads LNHNV; CDR2 reads YYDKDF (reference sequence). This CDR3 comprises 14 residues. As DNA, the CDR3 is TGTGCCACCAGCAGAGATCAAGGGGGCAATGGCTACACCTTC. Translated: CATSRDQGGNGYTF.

The table lists this clone with a few counts. This chain uses TRBV25-1 with TRBJ1-3; TRBD1 aligns across 7 bases. Germline values: CDR1 MGHDK, CDR2 SYGVNS. Trimming cost V 6 bases and J 0 bases; bases outside gene matches: 5. The length of the CDR3 is 15 residues. The chain's CDR3 is CASSGRGLSGNTIYF. The CDR3 DNA is TGTGCCAGCAGCGGAAGGGGGCTCTCTGGAAACACCATATATTTT.

This clone was seen only a few times. The J gene is TRBJ1-1, the V gene TRBV4-2; no definite D call. The germline CDR1 and CDR2 sequences are LGHNA and YNFKEQ. Trimming removed 2 bases from V and 8 bases from J, with 18 bases in between. The CDR3 loop spans 15 amino acids. CDR3 sequence reads: CASSQTSLEGREAFF. As DNA, the CDR3 is TGTGCCAGCAGCCAAACAAGCCTTGAGGGCAGGGAAGCTTTCTTT.

The chain links TRBV4-1 to TRBJ1-1; unclear D gene. CDR3 size: 15 residues. Germline CDR1 and CDR2: MGHRA and YSYEKL. V lost 5 bases to trimming and J lost 0 bases, with 13 bases between them. The DNA for the CDR3 is TGCGCCAGCAGCGCCCAGGACGAAATGAACACTGAAGCTTTCTTT. It translates to CASSAQDEMNTEAFF.